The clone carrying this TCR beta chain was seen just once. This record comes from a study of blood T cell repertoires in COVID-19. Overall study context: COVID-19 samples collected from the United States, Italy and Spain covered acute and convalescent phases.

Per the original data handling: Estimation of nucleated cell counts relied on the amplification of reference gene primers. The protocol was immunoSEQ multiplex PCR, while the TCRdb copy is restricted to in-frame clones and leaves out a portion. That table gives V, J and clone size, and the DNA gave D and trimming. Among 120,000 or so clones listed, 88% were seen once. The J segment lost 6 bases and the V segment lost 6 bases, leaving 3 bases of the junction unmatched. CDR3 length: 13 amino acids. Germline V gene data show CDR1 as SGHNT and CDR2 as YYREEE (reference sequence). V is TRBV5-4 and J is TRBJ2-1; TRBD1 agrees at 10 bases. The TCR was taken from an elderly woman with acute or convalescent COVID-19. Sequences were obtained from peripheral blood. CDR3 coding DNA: TGTGCCAGCAAGGGACAGGGGATCAATGAGCAGTTCTTC. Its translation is CASKGQGINEQFF.